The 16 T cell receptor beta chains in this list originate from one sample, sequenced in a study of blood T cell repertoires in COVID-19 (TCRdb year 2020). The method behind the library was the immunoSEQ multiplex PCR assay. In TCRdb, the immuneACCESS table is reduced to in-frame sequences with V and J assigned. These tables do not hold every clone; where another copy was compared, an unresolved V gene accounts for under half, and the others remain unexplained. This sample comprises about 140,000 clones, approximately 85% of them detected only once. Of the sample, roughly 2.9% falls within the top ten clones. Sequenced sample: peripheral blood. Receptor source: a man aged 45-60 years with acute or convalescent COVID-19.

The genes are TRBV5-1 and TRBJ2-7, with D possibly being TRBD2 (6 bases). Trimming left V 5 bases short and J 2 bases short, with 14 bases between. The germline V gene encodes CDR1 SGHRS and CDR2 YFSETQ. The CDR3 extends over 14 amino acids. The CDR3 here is CASRLSEGPYEQYF. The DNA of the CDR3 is TGCGCCAGCAGGCTCTCGGAGGGGCCCTACGAGCAGTACTTC. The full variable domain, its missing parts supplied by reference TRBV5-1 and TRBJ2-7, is KAGVTQTPRYLIKTRGQQVTLSCSPISGHRSVSWYQQTPGQGLQFLFEYFSETQRNKGNFPGRFSGRQFSNSRSEMNVSTLELGDSALYLCASRLSEGPYEQYFGPGTRLTVT.

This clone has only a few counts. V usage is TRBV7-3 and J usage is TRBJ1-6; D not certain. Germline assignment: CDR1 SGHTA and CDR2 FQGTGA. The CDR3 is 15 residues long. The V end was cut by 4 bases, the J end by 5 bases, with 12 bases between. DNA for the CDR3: TGTGCCAGCAGCTCCAGCGTTTCCCATAATTCACCCCTCCACTTT. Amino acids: CASSSSVSHNSPLHF.

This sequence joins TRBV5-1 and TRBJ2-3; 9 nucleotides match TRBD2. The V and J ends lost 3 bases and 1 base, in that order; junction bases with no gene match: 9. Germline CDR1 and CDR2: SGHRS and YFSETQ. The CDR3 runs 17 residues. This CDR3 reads CASSWQAGGWGTDTQYF. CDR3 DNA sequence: TGCGCCAGCAGCTGGCAAGCGGGAGGATGGGGCACAGATACGCAGTATTTT.

CDR3 coding DNA: TGCGCCAGCAGCCAAGGGGGAGGGGGAGTTAACTATGGCTACACCTTC. Its protein is CASSQGGGGVNYGYTF. The gene calls are TRBV4-1 and TRBJ1-2; perhaps TRBD1 as D (6 bases). The CDR3 runs 16 residues. Germline V gives CDR1 MGHRA, CDR2 YSYEKL. Trimming removed 1 base from V and 1 base from J, with 13 bases in between.

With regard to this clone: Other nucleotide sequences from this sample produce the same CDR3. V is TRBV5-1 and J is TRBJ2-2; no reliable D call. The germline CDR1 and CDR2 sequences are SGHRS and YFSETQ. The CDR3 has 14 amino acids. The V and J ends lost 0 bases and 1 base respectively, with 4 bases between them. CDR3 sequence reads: CASSLAGNTGELFF. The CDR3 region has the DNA TGCGCCAGCAGCTTGGCCGGGAACACCGGGGAGCTGTTTTTT.

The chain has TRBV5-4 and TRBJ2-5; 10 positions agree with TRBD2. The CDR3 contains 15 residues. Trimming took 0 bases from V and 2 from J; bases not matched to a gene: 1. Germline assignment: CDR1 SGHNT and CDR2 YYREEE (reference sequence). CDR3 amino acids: CASSLDSGGQETQYF. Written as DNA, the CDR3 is TGTGCCAGCAGCTTGGATAGCGGGGGGCAAGAGACCCAGTACTTC.

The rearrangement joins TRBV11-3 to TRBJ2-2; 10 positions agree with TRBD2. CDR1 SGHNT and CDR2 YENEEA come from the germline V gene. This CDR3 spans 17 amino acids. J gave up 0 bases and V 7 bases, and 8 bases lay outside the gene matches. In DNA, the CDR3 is TGTGCCAGCAACCCAGTCGGGACTAGCGCGAACACCGGGGAGCTGTTTTTT. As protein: CASNPVGTSANTGELFF.

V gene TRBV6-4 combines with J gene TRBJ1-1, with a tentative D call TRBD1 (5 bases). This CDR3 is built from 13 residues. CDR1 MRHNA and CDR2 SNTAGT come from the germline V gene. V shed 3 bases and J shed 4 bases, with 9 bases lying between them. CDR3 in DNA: TGTGCCAGCAGTGATCAGGGAGGCACTGAAGCTTTCTTT. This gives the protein CASSDQGGTEAFF.

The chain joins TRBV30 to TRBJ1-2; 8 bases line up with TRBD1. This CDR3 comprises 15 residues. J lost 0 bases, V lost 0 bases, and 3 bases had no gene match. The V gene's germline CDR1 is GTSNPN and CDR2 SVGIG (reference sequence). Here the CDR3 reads CAWSVGQGANYGYTF. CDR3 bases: TGTGCCTGGAGTGTCGGACAGGGAGCTAACTATGGCTACACCTTC.

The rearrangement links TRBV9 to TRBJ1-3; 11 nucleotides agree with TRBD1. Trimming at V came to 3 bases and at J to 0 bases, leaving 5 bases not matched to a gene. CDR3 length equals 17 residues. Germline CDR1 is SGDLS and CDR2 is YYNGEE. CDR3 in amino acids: CASSAPGTGGSGNTIYF. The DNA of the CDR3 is TGTGCCAGCAGCGCTCCCGGGACAGGGGGCTCTGGAAACACCATATATTTT. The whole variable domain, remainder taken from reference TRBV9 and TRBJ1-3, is DSGVTQTPKHLITATGQRVTLRCSPRSGDLSVYWYQQSLDQGLQFLIQYYNGEERAKGNILERFSAQQFPDLHSELNLSSLELGDSALYFCASSAPGTGGSGNTIYFGEGSWLTVV.

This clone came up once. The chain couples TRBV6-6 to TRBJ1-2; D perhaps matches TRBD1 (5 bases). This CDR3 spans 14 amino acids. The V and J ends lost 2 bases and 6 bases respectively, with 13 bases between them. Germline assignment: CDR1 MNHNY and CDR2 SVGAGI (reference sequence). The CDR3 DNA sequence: TGTGCCAGCAGTTACCTAGGGAAAGGGGATGGCTACACCTTC. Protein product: CASSYLGKGDGYTF.

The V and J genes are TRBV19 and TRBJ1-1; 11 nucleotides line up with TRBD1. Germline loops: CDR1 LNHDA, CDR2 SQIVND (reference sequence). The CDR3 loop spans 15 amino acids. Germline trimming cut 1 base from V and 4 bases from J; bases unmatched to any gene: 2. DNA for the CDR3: TGTGCCAGTAGTATAGTTGGGACAGGGGGCACTGAAGCTTTCTTT. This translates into CASSIVGTGGTEAFF.

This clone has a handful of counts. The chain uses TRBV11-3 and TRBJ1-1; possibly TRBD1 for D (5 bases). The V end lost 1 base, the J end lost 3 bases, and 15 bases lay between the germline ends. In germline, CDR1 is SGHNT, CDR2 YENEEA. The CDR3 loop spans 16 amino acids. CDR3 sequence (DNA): TGTGCCAGCAGCTTAGGGAAGGGGAGGTTGGACACTGAAGCTTTCTTT. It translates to CASSLGKGRLDTEAFF.

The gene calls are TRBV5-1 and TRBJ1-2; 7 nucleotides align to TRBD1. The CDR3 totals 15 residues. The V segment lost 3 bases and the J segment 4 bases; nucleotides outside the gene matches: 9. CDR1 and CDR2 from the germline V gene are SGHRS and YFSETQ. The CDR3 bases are TGCGCCAGCAGCTATACAGGGGAGGTAGGCTATGGCTACACCTTC. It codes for CASSYTGEVGYGYTF.

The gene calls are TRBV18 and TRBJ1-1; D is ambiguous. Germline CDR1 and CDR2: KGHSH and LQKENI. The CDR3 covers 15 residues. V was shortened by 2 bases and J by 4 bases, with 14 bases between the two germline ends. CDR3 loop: CASSPTREVGTEAFF. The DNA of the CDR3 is TGTGCCAGCTCACCAACGAGGGAGGTGGGCACTGAAGCTTTCTTT. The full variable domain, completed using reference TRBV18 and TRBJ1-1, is NAGVMQNPRHLVRRRGQEARLRCSPMKGHSHVYWYRQLPEEGLKFMVYLQKENIIDESGMPKERFSAEFPKEGPSILRIQQVVRGDSAAYFCASSPTREVGTEAFFGQGTRLTVV.

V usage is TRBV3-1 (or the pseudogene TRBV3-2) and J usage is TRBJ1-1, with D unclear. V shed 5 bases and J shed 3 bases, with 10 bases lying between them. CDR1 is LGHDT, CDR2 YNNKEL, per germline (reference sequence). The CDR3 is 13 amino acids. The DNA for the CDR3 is TGTGCCAGCAGCTCTAGATTGGACACTGAAGCTTTCTTT. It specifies CASSSRLDTEAFF.